The 30 T cell receptor beta chains in this list originate from one sample, sequenced in a study of OX40 agonist ivuxolimab in advanced cancers. Here immunoSEQ multiplex PCR was the method, and the copy in TCRdb shows in-frame clones only, minus some. The top ten hold about 5% of the sample, which has about 71,000 clones, around 80% seen once. This specimen was CD4+ or CD8+ T cells sorted from blood, taken in a trial of the OX40 agonist ivuxolimab. The origin of the receptors is an adult with an advanced solid tumor such as melanoma, head and neck, liver or kidney cancer.

There are a few counts of this clone. The V and J genes are TRBV29-1 and TRBJ2-1, with a tentative D call TRBD1 (7 bases). V lost 2 bases to trimming and J lost 8 bases, with 22 bases between them. The germline CDR1 and CDR2 sequences are SQVTM and ANQGSEA. This CDR3 has 16 amino acids. The CDR3 nucleotides read TGCAGCGTTGAACCCAGGGGGGCCGTTTCTGTCTATGAGCAGTTCTTC. Translation gives CSVEPRGAVSVYEQFF.

A few counts support this clone. This chain joins TRBV7-9 and TRBJ2-2; 10 bases are shared with TRBD2. Germline V CDR1 and CDR2: SEHNR, FQNEAQ (reference sequence). Trimming at V came to 5 bases and at J to 1 base, leaving 1 base not matched to a gene. The CDR3 has 15 amino acids. The CDR3 DNA sequence: TGTGCCAGCAGCCGACTAGCGGGGAACACCGGGGAGCTGTTTTTT. Protein product: CASSRLAGNTGELFF.

The chain's CDR3 is CASSLGRGGTEAFF. CDR3 nucleotides: TGCGCCAGCAGCTTGGGACGGGGCGGCACTGAAGCTTTCTTT. The V call is TRBV5-1, the J call TRBJ1-1; tentatively, D is TRBD1 (5 bases). V gave up 0 bases and J gave up 4 bases, with 10 bases separating them. Germline values: CDR1 SGHRS, CDR2 YFSETQ. CDR3 length: 14 residues.

The chain is built from TRBV7-6 and TRBJ2-1; TRBD2 aligns across 11 bases. V shed 6 bases and J 9 bases; nucleotides not matched to a gene: 10. Germline CDR1 is SGHVS and CDR2 is FNYEAQ. The length of the CDR3 is 15 residues. The CDR3 coding sequence is TGTGCCAGCAGTTCCGGAACTAGCGGGAGTGGTGAGCAGTTCTTC. Amino acids: CASSSGTSGSGEQFF.

CDR3 in DNA: TGTGCCAGCAGGGGACTAGCGGGAGGCGAGCAGTACTTC. This sequence encodes CASRGLAGGEQYF. The rearrangement uses TRBV6-5 and TRBJ2-7; 15 nucleotides line up with TRBD2. The CDR3 is 13 amino acids. Germline CDR1 reads MNHEY; CDR2 reads SVGAGI. The V and J ends lost 6 bases and 6 bases, in that order; junction bases with no gene match: 0.

This clone was seen a few times. The V and J genes are TRBV7-9 and TRBJ2-7, with 10 positions matching TRBD2. Per germline, CDR1 SEHNR and CDR2 FQNEAQ (reference sequence). Trimming cost V 3 bases and J 5 bases; bases outside gene matches: 7. The CDR3 is made up of 15 amino acids. The CDR3 nucleotides are TGTGCCAGCAGCTTTAGCGGGAGGCCCTCTAACGAGCAGTACTTC. This gives the protein CASSFSGRPSNEQYF.

The CDR3 DNA reads TGTGCCAGTAGTATAGGAACAGGGAACACTGAAGCTTTCTTT. Translation gives CASSIGTGNTEAFF. The genes are TRBV19 and TRBJ1-1; a possible D gene is TRBD1 (5 bases). V was shortened by 1 base and J by 1 base, with 7 bases between the two germline ends. CDR1 is LNHDA, CDR2 SQIVND, per germline (reference sequence). The CDR3 loop spans 14 amino acids.

J is TRBJ2-7 and V is TRBV6-5; 9 nucleotides align to TRBD1. V lost 8 bases to trimming and J lost 6 bases; unmatched junction nucleotides: 8. Germline V gene lookup returns CDR1 MNHEY and CDR2 SVGAGI. The CDR3 has 13 residues. The CDR3 loop reads CASSLGQGLEQYF. The DNA of the CDR3 is TGTGCCAGCTCCCTGGGACAGGGACTCGAGCAGTACTTC.

This CDR3 reads CASSSWFGGLTDTQYF. Written as DNA, the CDR3 is TGTGCCAGTAGTTCCTGGTTTGGCGGACTCACAGATACGCAGTATTTT. V and J are TRBV19 and TRBJ2-3; the D gene is possibly TRBD2 (5 bases). Between the trimmed V and J ends, which lost 5 bases and 2 bases, there was a span of 17 bases. The CDR3 is 16 amino acids. CDR1 and CDR2 (germline): LNHDA, SQIVND (reference sequence). The full variable domain, rest sourced from reference TRBV19 and TRBJ2-3, is DGGITQSPKYLFRKEGQNVTLSCEQNLNHDAMYWYRQDPGQGLRLIYYSQIVNDFQKGDIAEGYSVSREKKESFPLTVTSAQKNPTAFYLCASSSWFGGLTDTQYFGPGTRLTVL.

This clone occurred once. The chain employs TRBV6-1 and TRBJ1-4, with 7 nucleotides matching TRBD1. J was trimmed by 7 bases and V by 4 bases; bases with no gene match: 9. The CDR3 sequence is 15 residues long. CDR1 is MNHNS, CDR2 SASEGT, per germline. The DNA of the CDR3 is TGTGCCAGCAGTGTTCAGGGGGTATCCGCTGAAAAACTGTTTTTT. This gives the protein CASSVQGVSAEKLFF.

This clone has only one observation. V is TRBV6-1 and J is TRBJ1-2; TRBD1 matches 7 bases. The CDR3 is 13 amino acids. Germline loops: CDR1 MNHNS, CDR2 SASEGT. V trimming: 11 bases; J trimming: 3 bases; junction bases outside the gene matches: 9. CDR3 residues: CAGTARPDYGYTF. In DNA, the CDR3 is TGTGCCGGGACAGCTCGACCTGACTATGGCTACACCTTC.

The V gene is TRBV5-4, the J gene TRBJ2-7; D not resolved. Germline lookup yields CDR1 SGHNT and CDR2 YYREEE (reference sequence). This CDR3 comprises 14 residues. Trimming pared 0 bases from V and 2 bases from J, leaving 9 bases between. For the CDR3, the DNA is TGTGCCAGCAGCTTGGATTCAGTAACCTACGAGCAGTACTTC. It encodes CASSLDSVTYEQYF.

V and J are TRBV27 and TRBJ1-1; the D is unclear. There are 15 residues in the CDR3. In germline, CDR1 is MNHEY, CDR2 SMNVEV (reference sequence). The germline V and J ends were trimmed by 1 base and 3 bases, with 12 bases remaining between them. CDR3 DNA sequence: TGTGCCAGCAGTTTATTTGGGCAGGAGGACACTGAAGCTTTCTTT. Translation: CASSLFGQEDTEAFF.

The table lists this clone with a count of one. The chain uses TRBV29-1 and TRBJ1-2; the D gene is possibly TRBD1 (5 bases). The CDR3 has 13 amino acids. Germline CDR1 and CDR2: SQVTM and ANQGSEA. V was clipped by 3 bases and J by 7 bases, with 15 bases between them. Here the CDR3 reads CSVESGAMSGYTF. The CDR3 region has the DNA TGCAGCGTTGAGTCCGGGGCTATGAGTGGCTACACCTTC.

This clone was detected only once. The rearrangement links TRBV29-1 to TRBJ2-7; D may be TRBD1 (5 bases). The CDR3 covers 14 residues. Trimming cost V 4 bases and J 6 bases, with 19 bases left between them. CDR1 SQVTM and CDR2 ANQGSEA come from the germline V gene. CDR3 in amino acids: CSVVGIEAGSEQYF. In DNA form, the CDR3 reads TGCAGCGTTGTTGGAATTGAAGCAGGGTCCGAGCAGTACTTC.

The rearrangement joins TRBV7-2 to TRBJ1-3; D is unresolved. There are 15 residues in the CDR3. Trimming shortened V by 2 bases and J by 4 bases, and 12 bases separated the two germline ends. Germline values: CDR1 SGHTA, CDR2 FQGNSA. Here the CDR3 DNA reads TGTGCCAGCAGCTTAACCACAATAGGAGGAAACACCATATATTTT. Its protein product is CASSLTTIGGNTIYF.

This clone was counted only a few times. V is TRBV11-2 and J is TRBJ1-1; TRBD1 agrees at 9 bases. J gave up 3 bases and V 3 bases, and 11 bases lay outside the gene matches. Germline-derived CDR1 and CDR2 are SGHAT and FQNNGV. The CDR3 is made up of 17 amino acids. Here the CDR3 reads CASSFLDRGKRDTEAFF. CDR3 DNA sequence: TGTGCCAGCAGCTTTCTGGACAGGGGTAAAAGGGACACTGAAGCTTTCTTT.

V is TRBV9 and J is TRBJ1-5; no reliable D call. The CDR3 is 13 residues long. The germline V and J ends were trimmed by 4 bases and 7 bases, with 12 bases remaining between them. Germline CDR1 SGDLS, CDR2 YYNGEE. CDR3 region: CASSPRPLQPQHF. CDR3 coding DNA: TGTGCCAGCAGCCCTCGTCCTCTGCAGCCCCAGCATTTT.

This chain joins TRBV6-7 and TRBJ2-1; 9 positions agree with TRBD1. TRBV6-7 is sorted into the ORF group, with uncertain function. The CDR3 consists of 16 residues. V dropped 4 bases and J dropped 9; count of bases not matched to a gene: 13. In nucleotides, the CDR3 is TGTGCCAGCAGTTCACCTGCGGGACAGGGTCACATTGAGCAGTTCTTC. Amino acid sequence: CASSSPAGQGHIEQFF.

The gene calls are TRBV19 and TRBJ1-2; perhaps TRBD1 as D (5 bases). The germline V gene encodes CDR1 LNHDA and CDR2 SQIVND (reference sequence). This CDR3 has 14 amino acids. The V gene lost 5 bases and the J gene lost 1 base, with 11 bases spanning the gap. CDR3 nucleotides: TGTGCCAGTAGTCCCGGGGGTGATAACTATGGCTACACCTTC. The encoded protein is CASSPGGDNYGYTF.

This rearrangement joins TRBV4-2 to TRBJ1-2; D is undetermined. Trimming removed 1 base at V and 4 bases at J, with 13 bases between. This CDR3 is 15 amino acids long. CDR1 is LGHNA and CDR2 is YNFKEQ in the germline V gene. The CDR3 loop reads CASSQGNQIPYGYTF. The CDR3, as DNA: TGTGCCAGCAGCCAAGGCAACCAAATTCCCTATGGCTACACCTTC.

The V call is TRBV18, the J call TRBJ2-7, with 7 bases matching TRBD2. J gave up 1 base and V 3 bases, and 3 bases lay outside the gene matches. CDR1 and CDR2 from the germline V gene are KGHSH and LQKENI. This CDR3 is built from 14 residues. This chain's CDR3 is CASSPGLVSYEQYF. Written as DNA, the CDR3 is TGTGCCAGCTCACCTGGACTAGTTTCCTACGAGCAGTACTTC.

CDR3 in DNA: TGTGCCATCAGTTCTGACAGGGTGAGCAATCAGCCCCAGCATTTT. It encodes CAISSDRVSNQPQHF. This chain connects TRBV10-3 to TRBJ1-5; 7 bases match TRBD1. The germline V gene has CDR1 ENHRY and CDR2 SYGVKD. CDR3 length: 15 amino acids. The V segment lost 5 bases and the J segment 1 base; nucleotides outside the gene matches: 5.

The chain uses TRBV30 and TRBJ2-7, with 8 bases aligning to TRBD2. V was clipped by 4 bases and J by 6 bases; unmatched bases: 5. This CDR3 spans 12 amino acids. Germline values: CDR1 GTSNPN, CDR2 SVGIG (reference sequence). CDR3 sequence reads: CAWKAGVAEQYF. CDR3 in DNA: TGTGCCTGGAAAGCGGGAGTCGCCGAGCAGTACTTC.

The chain has TRBV5-1 and TRBJ2-3, with 8 bases aligning to TRBD1. The length of the CDR3 is 15 residues. CDR1 and CDR2 from the germline V gene are SGHRS and YFSETQ. V gave up 4 bases and J gave up 3 bases; unmatched junction bases: 7. The CDR3 DNA follows: TGCGCCAGCAGCCCACTGGGACAGGTAACAGATACGCAGTATTTT. This sequence encodes CASSPLGQVTDTQYF.

The V and J genes are TRBV30 and TRBJ1-6; D gene unclear. The CDR3 consists of 13 residues. The germline V gene encodes CDR1 GTSNPN and CDR2 SVGIG (reference sequence). With 4 bases removed from V and 11 bases from J, the gap between germline ends came to 15 bases. The CDR3 DNA sequence: TGTGCCTGGACTCAAGTCCTCGGGGCACCCCTCCACTTT. It is translated as CAWTQVLGAPLHF.

Regarding this clone: This same CDR3 is encoded by further DNA sequences in the sample. V gene TRBV5-1 combines with J gene TRBJ2-2; D is possibly TRBD2 (6 bases). The germline CDR1 and CDR2 sequences are SGHRS and YFSETQ. V was cut by 4 bases and J by 5 bases, with 24 bases left in between. CDR3 length: 18 residues. CDR3 amino acids: CASSEGTGDPLRTGELFF. The CDR3 DNA reads as TGCGCCAGCAGCGAAGGGACGGGGGACCCCTTGAGGACCGGGGAGCTGTTTTTT.

V usage is TRBV27 and J usage is TRBJ1-1, with D unresolved. The CDR3 extends over 13 amino acids. Trimming pared 2 bases from V and 4 bases from J, leaving 8 bases between. CDR1 is MNHEY, CDR2 SMNVEV, per germline (reference sequence). The CDR3 here is CASSLGPPTEAFF. The CDR3 nucleotides are TGTGCCAGCAGTTTAGGACCTCCCACTGAAGCTTTCTTT.

This clone occurred a few times. The chain is built from TRBV4-2 and TRBJ2-7; 7 positions match TRBD1. CDR1 LGHNA and CDR2 YNFKEQ come from the germline V gene. CDR3 length equals 16 residues. J gave up 6 bases and V 2 bases, and 13 bases lay outside the gene matches. CDR3 protein: CASSQHDRDSSSEQYF. The CDR3 bases are TGTGCCAGCAGCCAACACGACAGGGATTCCAGTAGCGAGCAGTACTTC.

The genes are TRBV4-1 and TRBJ1-6, with 9 bases fitting TRBD1. This CDR3 has 13 amino acids. Germline loops: CDR1 MGHRA, CDR2 YSYEKL. The trim removed 7 bases at V and 9 bases at J, leaving 4 bases unmatched. CDR3 region: CASTGTGPSPLHF. CDR3 bases: TGCGCCAGCACCGGGACAGGGCCTTCACCCCTCCACTTT.